This T cell receptor (beta chain) stems from a study of cytomegalovirus exposure and HLA in healthy donors. The germline CDR1 and CDR2 sequences are SGHNT and YYREEE (reference sequence). Trimming cost V 4 bases and J 4 bases, with 12 bases left between them. The CDR3 sequence is 14 residues long. Though nominally healthy at sampling, donors likely had unrecorded immune exposures. PCR primers comprised 60 Vbeta and 13 Jbeta primers. Original processing notes: It was a later analysis that counted about 80 million unique TCR beta chains, of which 9 million to 13 million were shared. This table comes from immunoSEQ multiplex PCR, and its TCRdb copy is limited to in-frame clones, with some not included. V and J calls and clone size are given by that table; D and trimming were obtained from the DNA. The table shows some 100,000 clones, with roughly 80% occurring only once. This clone is a singleton in its sample.

Sequenced input: PBMCs. The sequence was collected from a woman aged 40 to 50 in good health and CMV-seropositive. J is TRBJ2-1 and V is TRBV5-4; D remains ambiguous. This CDR3 reads CASSRSSTYNEQFF. The DNA of the CDR3 is TGTGCCAGCAGCCGGTCTTCAACGTACAATGAGCAGTTCTTC.